The clone carrying this T cell receptor (beta chain) has just one count. Antigen: not known. Each sample yielded at least 6 million isolated PBMCs. PCR was performed a second time for about 7 to 12 cycles using a sample-barcoded 5' primer and a J-beta primer mix. TCRdb re-analysed the 5' RACE reads in MiXCR, keeping a single row per CDR3 protein. The data show roughly 800,000 distinct CDR3 sequences, more than 45% seen once. This specimen comes from a study of blood T cells in healthy people across ages. This CDR3 region has 14 residues. Unmatched junction bases numbered 5, after V lost 2 bases and J lost 7 bases. Study outcomes and limitations: The lack of PBMC sorting stopped any conclusive naive versus antigen-experienced comparison.

This sequence was found in a man aged 30 to 45 in good health. The source material was blood. The chain combines TRBV12-3 or TRBV12-4 with TRBJ2-1, with 7 bases lining up with TRBD2. DNA of the CDR3: TGTGCCAGCAGTTTATACAGCGGGATGAATGAGCAGTTCTTC. Its translation is CASSLYSGMNEQFF.